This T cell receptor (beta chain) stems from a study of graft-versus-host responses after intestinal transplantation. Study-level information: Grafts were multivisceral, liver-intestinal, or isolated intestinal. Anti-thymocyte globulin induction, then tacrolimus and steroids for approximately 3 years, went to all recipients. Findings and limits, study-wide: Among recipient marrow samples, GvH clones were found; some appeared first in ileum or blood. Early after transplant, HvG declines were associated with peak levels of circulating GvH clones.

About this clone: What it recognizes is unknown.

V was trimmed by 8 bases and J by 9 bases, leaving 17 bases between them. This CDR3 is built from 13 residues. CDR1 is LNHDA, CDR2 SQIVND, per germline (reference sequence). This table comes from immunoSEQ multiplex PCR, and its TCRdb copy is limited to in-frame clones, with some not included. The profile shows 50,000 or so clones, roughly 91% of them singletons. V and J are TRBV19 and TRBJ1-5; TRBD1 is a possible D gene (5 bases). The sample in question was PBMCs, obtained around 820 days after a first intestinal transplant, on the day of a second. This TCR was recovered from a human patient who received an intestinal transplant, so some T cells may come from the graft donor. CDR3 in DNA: TGTGCCAGTGGAAGGGACTCGTTGGGGCCCCAGCATTTT. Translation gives CASGRDSLGPQHF.